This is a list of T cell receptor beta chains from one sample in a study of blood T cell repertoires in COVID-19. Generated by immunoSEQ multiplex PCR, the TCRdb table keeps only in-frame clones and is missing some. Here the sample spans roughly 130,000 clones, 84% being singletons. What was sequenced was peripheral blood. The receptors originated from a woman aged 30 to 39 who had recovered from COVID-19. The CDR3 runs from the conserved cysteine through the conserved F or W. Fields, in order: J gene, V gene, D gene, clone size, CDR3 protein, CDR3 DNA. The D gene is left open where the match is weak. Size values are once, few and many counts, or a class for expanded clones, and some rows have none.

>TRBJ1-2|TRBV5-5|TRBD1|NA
CASSQDRDGYTF
TGTGCCAGCAGCCAGGACAGGGATGGCTACACCTTC
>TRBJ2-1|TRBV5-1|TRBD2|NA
CASSLTSGAYNEQFF
TGCGCCAGTTCCCTCACTAGCGGGGCTTACAATGAGCAGTTCTTC
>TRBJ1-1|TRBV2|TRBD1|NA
CASRSQGVNTEAFF
TGTGCCAGCAGATCACAGGGGGTAAACACTGAAGCTTTCTTT
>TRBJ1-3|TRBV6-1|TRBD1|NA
CASSEGTVPGGSGNTIYF
TGTGCCAGCAGTGAGGGGACAGTCCCCGGTGGCTCTGGAAACACCATATATTTT
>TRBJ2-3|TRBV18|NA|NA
CASRLVGTSTDTQYF
TGTGCCAGTCGATTAGTCGGGACTAGCACAGATACGCAGTATTTT
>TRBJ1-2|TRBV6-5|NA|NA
CASSFLHDRGYTF
TGTGCCAGCAGTTTCCTTCACGACAGGGGCTACACCTTC
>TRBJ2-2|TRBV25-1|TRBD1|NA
CASSADRDTGELFF
TGTGCCAGCAGCGCCGACAGGGACACCGGGGAGCTGTTTTTT
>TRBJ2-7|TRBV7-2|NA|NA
CASSQDGVPSDEQYF
TGTGCCAGCAGCCAAGACGGGGTCCCGTCGGACGAGCAGTACTTC
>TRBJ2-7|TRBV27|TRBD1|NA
CASSWTGPTYEQYF
TGTGCCAGCAGTTGGACAGGGCCTACCTACGAGCAGTACTTC
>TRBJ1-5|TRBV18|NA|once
CASSNQEQNQPQHF
TGTGCCAGCTCCAACCAGGAACAGAATCAGCCCCAGCATTTT
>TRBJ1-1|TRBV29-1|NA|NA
CSVAYHTEAFF
TGCAGCGTTGCTTATCACACTGAAGCTTTCTTT
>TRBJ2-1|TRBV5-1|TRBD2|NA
CASSLRAAGGAVGEQFF
TGCGCCAGCAGCTTGAGGGCCGCGGGAGGGGCGGTAGGGGAGCAGTTCTTC
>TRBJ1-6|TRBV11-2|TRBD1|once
CASRLLTPGQMFTLHF
TGTGCCAGCAGGCTTCTCACTCCGGGACAGATGTTCACCCTCCACTTT
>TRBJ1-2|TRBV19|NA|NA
CASSIQGKGDYGYTF
TGTGCCAGTAGTATCCAGGGGAAGGGGGACTATGGCTACACCTTC
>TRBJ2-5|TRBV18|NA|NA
CASSPDTGIQETQYF
TGTGCCAGCTCACCAGATACAGGAATTCAAGAGACCCAGTACTTC
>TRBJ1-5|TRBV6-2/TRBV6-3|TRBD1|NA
CASSYLQKTGTGFF
TGTGCCAGCAGTTACCTACAGAAGACCGGGACAGGATTTTTT
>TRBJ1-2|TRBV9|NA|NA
CASSVPGRGREGKGYTF
TGTGCCAGCAGCGTACCCGGCCGCGGACGAGAGGGAAAGGGCTACACCTTC
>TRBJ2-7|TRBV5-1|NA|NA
CASSVSTWGSEQYF
TGCGCCAGCAGCGTGTCTACTTGGGGCTCCGAGCAGTACTTC
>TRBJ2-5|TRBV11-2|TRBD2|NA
CASSLGTSAETQYF
TGTGCCAGCAGCTTAGGGACTAGCGCAGAGACCCAGTACTTC
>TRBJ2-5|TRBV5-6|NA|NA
CASSLATGETQYF
TGTGCCAGCAGCTTGGCAACGGGAGAGACCCAGTACTTC
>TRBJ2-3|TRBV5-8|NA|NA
CASSLTLQGTQYF
TGTGCCAGCAGCTTGACTTTACAGGGTACGCAGTATTTT
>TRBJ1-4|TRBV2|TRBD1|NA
CASSKGQVREKLFF
TGTGCCAGCAGTAAGGGACAGGTGCGGGAAAAACTGTTTTTT
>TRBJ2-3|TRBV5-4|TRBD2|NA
CASWKFSGRGSTDTQYF
TGTGCCAGCTGGAAATTTAGCGGGAGGGGGAGCACAGATACGCAGTATTTT
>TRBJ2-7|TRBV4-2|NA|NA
CASSPGKGPYEQYF
TGTGCCAGCAGCCCGGGAAAAGGGCCCTACGAGCAGTACTTC
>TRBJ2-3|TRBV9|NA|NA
CASSGSGSEDTQYF
TGTGCCAGCAGCGGTAGTGGTTCGGAGGATACGCAGTATTTT
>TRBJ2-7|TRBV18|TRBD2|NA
CASSPTYGGGAYEQYF
TGTGCCAGCTCACCAACCTACGGGGGGGGTGCGTACGAGCAGTACTTC
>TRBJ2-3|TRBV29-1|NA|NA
CSVEGRGGRTPGSTDTQYF
TGCAGCGTTGAAGGGCGGGGAGGCCGTACCCCCGGAAGCACAGATACGCAGTATTTT
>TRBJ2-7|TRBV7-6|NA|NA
CASSPAPRTGGEGEQYF
TGTGCCAGCAGCCCAGCGCCTAGGACCGGGGGTGAAGGCGAGCAGTACTTC
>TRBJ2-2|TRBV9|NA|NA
CASSVVAANTGELFF
TGTGCCAGCAGCGTAGTGGCGGCGAACACCGGGGAGCTGTTTTTT
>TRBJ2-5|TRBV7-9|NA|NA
CASSSEPRFQETQYF
TGTGCCAGCAGCTCAGAACCTAGGTTCCAAGAGACCCAGTACTTC
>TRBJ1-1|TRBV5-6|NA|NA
CASIGQSNTEAFF
TGTGCCAGTATTGGACAGTCAAACACTGAAGCTTTCTTT
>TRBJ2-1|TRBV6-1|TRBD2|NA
CASSDLSGRSSEQFF
TGTGCCAGCAGTGACCTAAGCGGGAGATCGTCTGAGCAGTTCTTC
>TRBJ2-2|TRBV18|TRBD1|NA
CASSPRTGGSGELFF
TGTGCCAGCTCACCAAGGACAGGGGGCAGCGGGGAGCTGTTTTTT
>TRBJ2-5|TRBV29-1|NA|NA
CSVERYRESGETQYF
TGCAGCGTTGAGAGGTACAGGGAATCGGGGGAGACCCAGTACTTC
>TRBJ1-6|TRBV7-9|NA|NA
CASSLHGNNSPLHF
TGTGCCAGCAGCTTACACGGGAATAATTCACCCCTCCACTTT
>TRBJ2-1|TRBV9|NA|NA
CASSVDTGAYNEQFF
TGTGCCAGCAGCGTTGACACCGGTGCTTACAATGAGCAGTTCTTC
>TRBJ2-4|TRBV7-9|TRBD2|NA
CASSPSGGAANIQYF
TGTGCCAGCAGCCCTAGCGGGGGGGCGGCAAACATTCAGTACTTC
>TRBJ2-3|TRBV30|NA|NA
CAWSVVASDTQYF
TGTGCCTGGAGTGTAGTAGCATCAGATACGCAGTATTTT
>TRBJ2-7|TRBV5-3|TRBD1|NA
CARSNPSRDRGCYEQYF
TGTGCCAGAAGCAATCCGTCCCGGGACAGGGGCTGCTACGAGCAGTACTTC
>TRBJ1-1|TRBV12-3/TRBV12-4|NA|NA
CASSFRESTEAFF
TGTGCCAGCAGTTTCCGGGAAAGCACTGAAGCTTTCTTT
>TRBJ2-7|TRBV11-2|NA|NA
CASSLGGSIDEQYF
TGTGCCAGCAGCTTAGGAGGGAGTATCGACGAGCAGTACTTC
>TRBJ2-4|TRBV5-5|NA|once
CASSLGFSKNIQYF
TGTGCCAGCAGCTTGGGTTTCAGTAAAAACATTCAGTACTTC
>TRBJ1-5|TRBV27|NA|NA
CASSLYGQTSNQPQHF
TGTGCCAGCAGTTTATATGGACAGACTAGCAATCAGCCCCAGCATTTT
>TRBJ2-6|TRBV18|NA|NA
CASSPPIVRVGANVLTF
TGTGCCAGCTCACCACCGATCGTCAGGGTCGGGGCCAACGTCCTGACTTTC
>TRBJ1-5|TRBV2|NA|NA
CASNWGGREPQHF
TGTGCCAGCAATTGGGGGGGTAGGGAGCCCCAGCATTTT
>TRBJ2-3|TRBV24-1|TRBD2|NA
CATSDPGTSGEAQYF
TGTGCCACCAGTGACCCCGGGACTAGCGGGGAGGCGCAGTATTTT
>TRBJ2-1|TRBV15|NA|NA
CATSMGPGSLYNEQFF
TGTGCCACCAGCATGGGGCCCGGGAGTCTCTACAATGAGCAGTTCTTC
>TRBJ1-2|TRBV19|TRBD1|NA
CASSTPETGGYGYTF
TGTGCCAGTAGTACACCAGAAACAGGGGGCTATGGCTACACCTTC
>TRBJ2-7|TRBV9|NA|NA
CASSAESGTQSEQYF
TGTGCCAGCAGCGCCGAATCCGGGACTCAGAGCGAGCAGTACTTC
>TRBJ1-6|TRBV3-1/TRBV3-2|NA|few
CASSQRTASSYNSPLHF
TGTGCCAGCAGCCAAAGGACAGCGAGCTCCTATAATTCACCCCTCCACTTT
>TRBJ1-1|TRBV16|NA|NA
CASSQSTANTEAFF
TGTGCCAGCAGCCAATCCACAGCGAACACTGAAGCTTTCTTT
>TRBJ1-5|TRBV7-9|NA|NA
CASSLSTGNQPQHF
TGTGCCAGCAGCTTAAGTACGGGGAATCAGCCCCAGCATTTT
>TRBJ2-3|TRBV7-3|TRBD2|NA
CASSLRSGGGVTDTQYF
TGTGCCAGCAGCTTAAGATCGGGCGGGGGGGTCACAGATACGCAGTATTTT
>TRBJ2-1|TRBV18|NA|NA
CASSPPSAGSFYEQFF
TGTGCCAGCTCACCACCCTCGGCGGGGTCATTCTATGAGCAGTTCTTC
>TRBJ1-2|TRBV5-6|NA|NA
CASSLAGNYGYTF
TGTGCCAGCAGCTTGGCCGGTAACTATGGCTACACCTTC
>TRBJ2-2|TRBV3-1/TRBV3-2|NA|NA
CASSPHSPSGTGELFF
TGTGCCAGCAGCCCCCACTCCCCGTCGGGCACCGGGGAGCTGTTTTTT
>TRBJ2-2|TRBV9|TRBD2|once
CASSVTSGAGELFF
TGTGCCAGCAGCGTTACTAGCGGGGCCGGGGAGCTGTTTTTT
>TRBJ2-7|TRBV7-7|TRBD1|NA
CASSSGQGASYEQYF
TGTGCTAGCAGCTCCGGACAGGGGGCTTCCTACGAGCAGTACTTC
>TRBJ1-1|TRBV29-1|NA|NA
CSVTTGLTEAFF
TGCAGCGTTACGACAGGTTTAACTGAAGCTTTCTTT